The 5 T cell receptor beta chains listed next were all sequenced from one sample in a study of T cell responses to AZD1222 COVID-19 vaccine (dated by TCRdb to about 2021). To prepare the library, the immunoSEQ multiplex PCR assay was applied. TCRdb mirrors the immuneACCESS table, restricted to in-frame sequences. Some clones are absent from its copies; in checked studies, under half trace to an unresolved V gene, and the reason for the others is unknown. The sample profile shows tens of thousands of clones; less than 90% of them were found once. The top ten hold roughly 7.5% of the sample. The time point label corresponds to: baseline before first vaccination. The sequencing here drew on peripheral blood, taken on day 0 of AZD1222 vaccination. The receptor set was obtained from an adult in good health.

This chain connects TRBV25-1 to TRBJ2-3; TRBD1 agrees at 8 bases. CDR1 is MGHDK, CDR2 SYGVNS, per germline. The CDR3 sequence is 15 residues long. V lost 3 bases to trimming and J lost 5 bases; unmatched junction nucleotides: 7. CDR3 in amino acids: CASSDPQGAVDTQYF. The CDR3 DNA reads TGTGCCAGCAGTGACCCTCAGGGGGCCGTAGATACGCAGTATTTT.

This sequence joins TRBV19 and TRBJ1-2; the D is unclear. This CDR3 comprises 14 residues. Trimming stripped 4 bases from V and 2 bases from J, with 11 bases between. The V gene's germline CDR1 is LNHDA and CDR2 SQIVND (reference sequence). The CDR3 spells CASSRFEGNYGYTF. CDR3 bases: TGTGCCAGTAGTAGGTTCGAGGGCAACTATGGCTACACCTTC.

The chain has TRBV18 and TRBJ2-1; D might be TRBD1 or TRBD2, each matching 7 bases. Trimming took off 3 bases at V and 2 bases at J, with 14 bases between the two ends. The germline V gene has CDR1 KGHSH and CDR2 LQKENI. CDR3 size: 16 residues. CDR3 protein: CASSPSGGTTYNEQFF. CDR3 sequence (DNA): TGTGCCAGCTCACCTTCAGGGGGGACTACCTACAATGAGCAGTTCTTC. The whole variable domain, remainder taken from reference TRBV18 and TRBJ2-1, is NAGVMQNPRHLVRRRGQEARLRCSPMKGHSHVYWYRQLPEEGLKFMVYLQKENIIDESGMPKERFSAEFPKEGPSILRIQQVVRGDSAAYFCASSPSGGTTYNEQFFGPGTRLTVL.

V is TRBV28 and J is TRBJ2-3; D may be TRBD1 or TRBD2 (5 bases each). Trimming took off 1 base at V and 4 bases at J, with 12 bases between the two ends. This CDR3 has 15 amino acids. CDR1 is MDHEN, CDR2 SYDVKM, per germline. In DNA form, the CDR3 reads TGTGCCAGCAGTTTATTCCCGGGGCAGTCAGATACGCAGTATTTT. As protein: CASSLFPGQSDTQYF.

This chain uses TRBV6-4 with TRBJ1-5; TRBD1 matches at 9 bases. Germline assignment: CDR1 MRHNA and CDR2 SNTAGT. J lost 5 bases, V lost 6 bases, and 8 bases had no gene match. This CDR3 is built from 15 residues. The CDR3 DNA reads as TGTGCCAGCAGCAGGACAGGGGATATGGATCAGCCCCAGCATTTT. Amino acids: CASSRTGDMDQPQHF.